This T cell receptor (beta chain) emerged from a study of post-analysis software for immune sequencing data. Study conclusions and caveats: Normalized Chao1 diversity was significantly lower in multiple sclerosis patients than in controls. Patients used four to six TRBV segments, including TRBV5-6, TRBV5-1 and TRBV20-1, more often than controls.

A note on this clonotype: As yet, its antigen is unknown.

This CDR3 is 15 amino acids long. With 0 bases removed from V and 0 bases from J, the gap between germline ends came to 9 bases. From germline, CDR1 is SGHDT and CDR2 YYEEEE. Included in the TCR beta cDNA libraries were unique molecular identifiers. Each sample of roughly 0.85 to 11 million input T cells yielded around 500,000 cDNA molecules, so each molecule approximated one T cell. TCRdb processed the PCR reads anew with MiXCR; each CDR3 protein has one entry. The table records hundreds of thousands of distinct CDR3 sequences, roughly three fifths of them present only once. Sequences were obtained from blood. The V call is TRBV5-6, the J call TRBJ1-1; D not certain. This receptor was identified in a girl aged 2-10 years with multiple sclerosis. In nucleotides, the CDR3 is TGTGCCAGCAGCTTGGACGTGGGTATGAACACTGAAGCTTTCTTT. This sequence encodes CASSLDVGMNTEAFF. Full variable domain (rest looked up from reference TRBV5-6 and TRBJ1-1): DAGVTQSPTHLIKTRGQQVTLRCSPKSGHDTVSWYQQALGQGPQFIFQYYEEEERQRGNFPDRFSGHQFPNYSSELNVNALLLGDSALYLCASSLDVGMNTEAFFGQGTRLTVV.